A selection of T cell receptor beta chains follows, all from one sample in a study of blood T cell repertoires in COVID-19. The table came from immunoSEQ multiplex PCR; TCRdb's copy has only in-frame clones and leaves some out. This table holds 300,000 to 350,000 clones, over 75% found once. The sample comprised PBMCs or T cells enriched from blood (not recorded which). The receptors were gathered from a woman aged 25 to 39 who had recovered from COVID-19. The CDR3 runs from the conserved cysteine through the conserved F or W. D genes are given only for firm matches.

D gene	V gene	J gene	CDR3 protein
-	TRBV7-9	TRBJ1-2	CASSRRGADNYGYTF
TRBD2	TRBV10-3	TRBJ2-7	CAITNTSGGSYEQYF
-	TRBV10-3	TRBJ1-3	CAISPLRGNTIYF
TRBD1	TRBV9	TRBJ1-5	CASSEGAGGNQPQHF
-	TRBV21-1	TRBJ1-1	CASSKGTNRKTEAFF
TRBD1	TRBV7-2	TRBJ1-4	CASSRPTGGNEKLFF
TRBD1	TRBV25-1	TRBJ1-1	CASTARRDRGAFF
TRBD2	TRBV7-9	TRBJ2-7	CASSPGLAESPEQYF
-	TRBV3-1/TRBV3-2	TRBJ1-1	CASSQDTGMNTEAFF
TRBD1	TRBV19	TRBJ1-1	CASTPDRGRGMNTEAFF
TRBD1	TRBV5-4	TRBJ1-1	CASSLDRGTEAFF
-	TRBV19	TRBJ1-6	CASSIGENSPLHF
TRBD1	TRBV7-2	TRBJ2-1	CASSSDRGLYPPYNEQFF
-	TRBV7-9	TRBJ1-1	CASSLKEGGTEAFF
TRBD2	TRBV27	TRBJ2-3	CASTRLAGRSSTDTQYF
TRBD1	TRBV28	TRBJ1-5	CASRLRQGARSNQPQHF
-	TRBV10-3	TRBJ1-1	CAISEIQGGAEAFF
TRBD1	TRBV6-5	TRBJ2-2	CASSGTGNTGELFF